The rows below give T cell receptor beta chains drawn from one sample of a study of T-cell reconstitution after alpha-beta-depleted transplantation in children. TCRdb reprocessed the PCR reads with MiXCR, giving one entry per CDR3 protein. The sample has tens of thousands of distinct CDR3 sequences, roughly 18% seen once; the top ten hold less than 60%. The specimen was PBMCs, mostly from graft donor cells, collected 360 days after TCRalphabeta/CD19-depleted stem cell transplant. These receptors came from a male patient under 10 years old who had a stem cell transplant for acute lymphoblastic leukemia, so the T cells may come from the graft donor. CDR3s include the opening cysteine and the closing phenylalanine or tryptophan. The D gene is left open where the match is weak. Clone size is given for some rows only: seen once, a few or many times, or a class if the clone is expanded.

>TRBV6-5|15|TRBJ2-1|.|TRBD2
TGTGCCAGCAGTTACCAAGCGGGACCCAACAATGAGCAGTTCTTC
CASSYQAGPNNEQFF
>TRBV7-9|12|TRBJ2-1|.|TRBD1
TGTGCCAGCAGCCACACAGGGGATGCTAAGTTCTTC
CASSHTGDAKFF
>TRBV5-1|16|TRBJ1-1|many|TRBD1
TGCGCCAGCAGCTTGCCAGGTACCACAGGGGCAACTGAAGCTTTCTTT
CASSLPGTTGATEAFF
>TRBV5-1|16|TRBJ2-2|.|TRBD2
TGCGCCAGCAGCGAACGGACTAGCGTGAACACCGGGGAGCTGTTTTTT
CASSERTSVNTGELFF
>TRBV5-1|15|TRBJ2-7|.|.
TGCGCCAGCAGCTTCCGCAGTTCTGTTGTGAACGAGCAGTACTTC
CASSFRSSVVNEQYF
>TRBV24-1|13|TRBJ2-7|many|TRBD1
TGTGCCACCTTGGGACAGGTCGGTTACGAGCAGTACTTC
CATLGQVGYEQYF
>TRBV12-3/TRBV12-4|19|TRBJ2-3|.|TRBD2
TGTGCCTTCAGTTTAGCGCTAACGTCTAGCGGGTTTTTCACAGATACGCAGTATTTT
CAFSLALTSSGFFTDTQYF
>TRBV3-1|15|TRBJ2-7|.|.
TGTGCCAGCAGCCAAGATCTAGGCAGCTCCTACGAGCAGTACTTC
CASSQDLGSSYEQYF
>TRBV11-3|15|TRBJ2-1|.|.
TGTGCCAGCGCTAAAGGGGCGAGCTCCTACAATGAGCAGTTCTTC
CASAKGASSYNEQFF
>TRBV11-1|19|TRBJ2-2|few|TRBD2
TGTGCCAGCAGCTCACCCTTCGTCTTTGCGGGAGCTCACACCGGGGAGCTGTTTTTT
CASSSPFVFAGAHTGELFF
>TRBV11-2|14|TRBJ2-5|.|.
TGTGCCAGCAGCCCCCGCAAGATATGGGAGACCCAGTACTTC
CASSPRKIWETQYF
>TRBV7-9|15|TRBJ1-1|few|TRBD1
TGTGCCAGCAGCCCTACGTCCCGGGACAGGGTTGAAGCTTTCTTT
CASSPTSRDRVEAFF
>TRBV4-1|16|TRBJ2-2|few|TRBD2
TGCGCCAGCAGCCATAATCTAGCGGCGAACACCGGGGAGCTGTTTTTT
CASSHNLAANTGELFF
>TRBV12-3/TRBV12-4|16|TRBJ2-1|few|.
TGTGCCAGCAGTACCCTTGTGGGGCGATATTACAATGAGCAGTTCTTC
CASSTLVGRYYNEQFF
>TRBV4-1|16|TRBJ1-2|few|.
TGCGCCAGCAGCCAAGATCGCAGGGACCTTAACTATGGCTACACCTTC
CASSQDRRDLNYGYTF